This entry lists 11 T cell receptor beta chains sequenced from one sample in a study of patients and donors after allogeneic stem cell transplantation. TCRdb used MiXCR to reprocess the RT-PCR reads, holding one entry per CDR3 protein. Of hundreds of thousands of distinct CDR3 sequences listed, 12% to 15% were seen once; the top ten hold roughly 11%. Sequencing input: blood, either unsorted or a sorted T cell fraction (not recorded which). These receptors were taken from a human donor who was either an allogeneic HSCT recipient or a stem cell or donor lymphocyte infusion donor (not recorded which). It is not recorded whose cells these are; they may come from a transplant donor.

The chain joins TRBV30 to TRBJ1-6; D unresolved. Deletions cut 0 bases from V and 7 bases from J, with 10 bases between. The germline V gene encodes CDR1 GTSNPN and CDR2 SVGIG (reference sequence). This CDR3 spans 14 amino acids. CDR3 sequence (DNA): TGTGCCTGGAGTGTATGGCAGGACAATTCACCCCTCCACTTT. Translated: CAWSVWQDNSPLHF.

This clonotype turned up a few times. The chain recombines TRBV20-1 with TRBJ2-3, with 8 bases identical to TRBD2. Germline CDR1 and CDR2: DFQATT and SNEGSKA (reference sequence). The CDR3 is 15 residues long. The trim removed 5 bases at V and 4 bases at J, leaving 11 bases unmatched. The chain's CDR3 is CSASEYGGAADTQYF. In DNA, the CDR3 is TGCAGTGCTTCGGAGTACGGGGGGGCCGCAGATACGCAGTATTTT.

This clonotype was found a few times. The chain carries TRBV7-6 and TRBJ2-2, with TRBD2 identical over 10 bases. The CDR3 extends over 18 amino acids. Per the germline V gene, CDR1 is SGHVS and CDR2 is FNYEAQ. The V segment lost 1 base and the J segment 4 bases; nucleotides outside the gene matches: 9. CDR3 in amino acids: CASSLEGPLAGSTGELFF. For the CDR3, the DNA is TGTGCCAGCAGCTTAGAAGGGCCACTAGCGGGGTCCACCGGGGAGCTGTTTTTT.

There are many counts of this clonotype. The chain joins TRBV29-1 to TRBJ2-2, with D hard to call. Germline values: CDR1 SQVTM, CDR2 ANQGSEA. The CDR3 extends over 13 amino acids. Between the trimmed V and J ends, which lost 5 bases and 4 bases, there was a span of 11 bases. The CDR3 coding sequence is TGCAGCGTTCACGAAAAGACCACCGGGGAGCTGTTTTTT. Protein: CSVHEKTTGELFF.

This clonotype was found a few times. The chain joins TRBV6-1 to TRBJ1-5; D is possibly TRBD1 (6 bases). The V and J ends lost 6 bases and 5 bases respectively, with 11 bases between them. Germline V lookup: CDR1 MNHNS, CDR2 SASEGT. The CDR3 extends over 13 amino acids. CDR3 sequence (DNA): TGTGCCAGCAGGCGGGGGGCCTATCAGCCCCAGCATTTT. Translating gives CASRRGAYQPQHF.

This clonotype showed up just a few times. The CDR3 here is CASTLQGYNSPLHF. The CDR3 DNA sequence: TGTGCCAGCACCCTACAGGGATATAATTCACCCCTCCACTTT. V is TRBV6-1 and J is TRBJ1-6, with a possible D match to TRBD1 (6 bases). The V end was cut by 7 bases, the J end by 4 bases, with 11 bases between. The length of the CDR3 is 14 residues. Germline V gives CDR1 MNHNS, CDR2 SASEGT.

This clonotype was detected a few times. The chain has TRBV7-2 and TRBJ2-5; D is perhaps TRBD2 (5 bases). Trimming shortened V by 5 bases and J by 5 bases, and 15 bases separated the two germline ends. The CDR3 runs 14 residues. CDR1 is SGHTA, CDR2 FQGNSA, per germline. The CDR3 loop is CASSLEGVLETQYF. As DNA, the CDR3 is TGTGCCAGCAGCCTCGAGGGCGTTCTGGAGACCCAGTACTTC.

The V gene is TRBV20-1, the J gene TRBJ1-1; TRBD1 might be the D (6 bases). Trimming took 5 bases from V and 4 from J, leaving 14 bases between them. The CDR3 loop spans 13 amino acids. Germline V gives CDR1 DFQATT, CDR2 SNEGSKA (reference sequence). The CDR3 reads CSASPTGTTEAFF. The CDR3, as DNA: TGCAGTGCTTCACCCACAGGGACCACTGAAGCTTTCTTT.

This clonotype was recorded a few times. The chain carries TRBV5-6 and TRBJ2-3; 13 bases align to TRBD2. The V gene end was trimmed by 4 bases and the J gene end by 1 base; junction bases not matched to a gene: 12. Germline V CDR1 and CDR2: SGHDT, YYEEEE. The CDR3 extends over 19 amino acids. The CDR3 region is CASSQTTSGRATRTDTQYF. DNA of the CDR3: TGTGCCAGCAGCCAAACCACTAGCGGGAGGGCCACCCGCACAGATACGCAGTATTTT. Filled out from reference TRBV5-6 and TRBJ2-3, the complete variable domain reads DAGVTQSPTHLIKTRGQQVTLRCSPKSGHDTVSWYQQALGQGPQFIFQYYEEEERQRGNFPDRFSGHQFPNYSSELNVNALLLGDSALYLCASSQTTSGRATRTDTQYFGPGTRLTVL.

The table lists this clonotype with a few counts. The rearrangement links TRBV4-3 to TRBJ1-4; 9 bases are shared with TRBD1. V lost 5 bases, J lost 1 base, and 8 bases stayed unmatched. The CDR3 is 17 residues long. The germline V gene has CDR1 LGHNA and CDR2 YSLEER. In DNA, the CDR3 is TGCGCCAGCAGCACGGGGACAGGGAGAGGAACTAATGAAAAACTGTTTTTT. This sequence encodes CASSTGTGRGTNEKLFF.

This clonotype was counted only a few times. The chain combines TRBV14 with TRBJ2-1, with TRBD2 as a possible D gene (6 bases). Germline V gives CDR1 SGHDN, CDR2 FVKESK. CDR3 length: 17 amino acids. V dropped 4 bases and J dropped 7 bases, with 23 bases sitting between them. CDR3 sequence: CASSPLWGGTALNEQFF. The CDR3 DNA is TGTGCCAGCAGCCCGTTATGGGGCGGGACTGCCCTTAATGAGCAGTTCTTC.